The TCR beta chain under discussion was sequenced for a study of regulatory T cells in long-lasting Graves disease. Background on the study: For under 3 months, newly diagnosed Graves' patients had been taking antithyroid drugs. Findings of the study overall: It was possible that the small sample size reduced accuracy. Patients with persistent disease shared over 2,500 public clonotypes, outpacing the roughly 950 shared by new patients.

CDR1 and CDR2 (germline): MNHEY, SMNVEV (reference sequence). CDR3 length: 18 amino acids. Trimming removed 0 bases from V and 7 bases from J; junction bases left unmatched: 12. Comments on this clonotype: Its antigen remains unidentified.

Described time point: newly diagnosed GD, antithyroid drugs for less than 3 months. PBMC-extracted RNA yielded the TCR library. Patients of an endocrinology department in Xi'an, China, were included. Libraries of TCR beta came from iRepertoire HTBI primers plus Arm-PCR of CDR3 regions. TCRdb re-called the multiplex PCR reads with MiXCR, one entry per CDR3 protein. The sample holds about 200,000 distinct CDR3 sequences, 18% seen once. This sequence was found in a female donor with Graves disease. This material consisted of peripheral blood mononuclear cells (PBMCs), taken at new diagnosis, from a patient treated with antithyroid drugs. V gene TRBV27 combines with J gene TRBJ1-6; TRBD1 agrees at 7 bases. The CDR3 sequence: CASSLSIIKGGWNSPLHF. In nucleotides, the CDR3 is TGTGCCAGCAGTTTATCGATCATTAAAGGGGGCTGGAATTCACCCCTCCACTTT.